This T cell receptor (beta chain) comes out of a study of chemoradiotherapy in HPV16-positive cancers. The repertoire was sequenced with immunoSEQ multiplex PCR; TCRdb's copy has only in-frame clones and lacks some. The sample records 900 or so clones, roughly 80% being singletons. Whole-study results and caveats: Candidate HPV-specific clones and E7-related TCR motifs grew in tumor during treatment.

This clone turned up a few times. Antigen: not known. This CDR3 is built from 16 residues. V lost 4 bases and J lost 5, with 18 bases in between. Germline assignment: CDR1 SGHNT and CDR2 YYREEE (reference sequence). This chain links TRBV5-4 with TRBJ1-4; the D is unclear. This sample comprised tumor tissue, obtained from a patient who underwent chemoradiotherapy. The TCR was taken from a human donor with HPV-associated anogenital cancer. The CDR3 DNA follows: TGTGCCAGCAGCGCTGGATTTAAGGGCCCGAATGAAAAACTGTTTTTT. It yields the protein CASSAGFKGPNEKLFF.